The 2 T cell receptor beta chains listed next were all sequenced from one sample in a study of blood T cell repertoires in COVID-19. Assay used: immunoSEQ multiplex PCR; TCRdb lists only in-frame clones, some missing. The table lists fewer than 150,000 clones, 85% to 90% of them singletons. The sample consisted of peripheral blood. Source of these receptors: a man aged 50 or older with active or convalescent COVID-19.

The table lists this clone with a few counts. This chain links TRBV7-9 with TRBJ2-2; 10 bases are shared with TRBD1. In germline, CDR1 is SEHNR, CDR2 FQNEAQ (reference sequence). The ends lost 5 bases at V and 1 base at J; junction bases unmatched: 4. The CDR3 sequence is 16 residues long. The CDR3 DNA is TGTGCCAGCAGCCAGCGGGACAGGGGGAACACCGGGGAGCTGTTTTTT. This translates into CASSQRDRGNTGELFF. Using reference TRBV7-9 and TRBJ2-2 for the parts outside the CDR3, the full variable domain is DTGVSQNPRHKITKRGQNVTFRCDPISEHNRLYWYRQTLGQGPEFLTYFQNEAQLEKSRLLSDRFSAERPKGSFSTLEIQRTEQGDSAMYLCASSQRDRGNTGELFFGEGSRLTVL.

In nucleotides, the CDR3 is TGTGCCAGCTCGCTAGGGACAACGAGCACAGATACGCAGTATTTT. Protein: CASSLGTTSTDTQYF. V gene TRBV18 combines with J gene TRBJ2-3; TRBD1 might be the D (6 bases). The CDR3 covers 15 residues. With 6 bases removed from V and 0 bases from J, the gap between germline ends came to 13 bases. Germline lookup yields CDR1 KGHSH and CDR2 LQKENI.